These T cell receptor beta chains were read from a single sample in a study of cytomegalovirus exposure and HLA in healthy donors. TCRdb's table, derived via immunoSEQ multiplex PCR, lists solely in-frame clones and lacks some. The table lists approximately 150,000 clones, around 67% of them singletons, with 1.5% to 2% in the top ten. The sample consisted of PBMCs. These receptors came from a woman aged 18 to 35 in good health and CMV-seronegative. Each CDR3 is given with its conserved first and last residue. The D gene is left open where the match is weak. Not every row has a clone size; where given, it reads once, few, many or a size class.

d_call clone_size j_call v_call cdr3_aa cdr3_nt
TRBD1 . TRBJ1-1 TRBV7-2 CASSFRQGPNTEAFF TGTGCCAGCAGCTTCCGACAGGGGCCGAACACTGAAGCTTTCTTT
. few TRBJ2-1 TRBV10-3 CAIRAQGAGASYNEQFF TGTGCCATCAGAGCTCAGGGGGCGGGAGCCTCCTACAATGAGCAGTTCTTC
TRBD1 once TRBJ2-7 TRBV5-6 CASSRDRAGEQYF TGTGCCAGCAGCCGGGACAGGGCGGGGGAGCAGTACTTC
. . TRBJ1-2 TRBV9 CASSAGGGSGYTF TGTGCCAGCAGCGCTGGGGGGGGTTCAGGCTACACCTTC
TRBD1 . TRBJ2-1 TRBV28 CASSYADRGHYNEQFF TGTGCCAGCAGTTATGCGGACAGGGGGCACTACAATGAGCAGTTCTTC
TRBD1 . TRBJ1-5 TRBV28 CASSSWTGISNQPQHF TGTGCCAGCAGTTCTTGGACAGGGATTAGCAATCAGCCCCAGCATTTT
. . TRBJ2-5 TRBV7-6 CASSLARETQYF TGTGCCAGCAGCTTAGCGCGGGAGACCCAGTACTTC
. . TRBJ2-3 TRBV7-3 CASSLTLTSTDTQYF TGTGCCAGCAGCTTAACGTTAACTAGCACAGATACGCAGTATTTT
. . TRBJ2-1 TRBV7-9 CASSFAEQFF TGTGCCAGCAGCTTCGCGGAGCAGTTCTTC
. . TRBJ1-2 TRBV5-1 CASRAGSRDNYGYTF TGCGCCAGCAGGGCCGGGAGTAGGGATAACTATGGCTACACCTTC
. once TRBJ1-1 TRBV11-3 CASSGMNTEAFF TGTGCCAGCAGCGGCATGAACACTGAAGCTTTCTTT
TRBD1 medium-sized TRBJ2-3 TRBV4-3 CASSQATPGQGTDTQYF TGCGCCAGCAGCCAAGCGACCCCGGGACAGGGGACAGATACGCAGTATTTT
. . TRBJ2-7 TRBV28 CASSSQGRSSYEQYF TGTGCCAGCAGTTCTCAGGGGAGAAGCTCCTACGAGCAGTACTTC
. . TRBJ2-7 TRBV18 CASSPGTTYEQYF TGTGCCAGCTCACCAGGGACAACCTACGAGCAGTACTTC
. few TRBJ2-3 TRBV7-2 CASSLISDTQYF TGTGCCAGCAGCTTAATTAGCGATACGCAGTATTTT
. . TRBJ2-7 TRBV2 CASSDWQNYEQYF TGTGCCAGCAGTGACTGGCAAAACTACGAGCAGTACTTC
. . TRBJ1-2 TRBV27 CASSLSVGLGGYGYTF TGTGCCAGCAGTTTATCGGTCGGCCTAGGAGGCTATGGCTACACCTTC
TRBD1 . TRBJ2-2 TRBV11-3 CASSSRGLNTGELFF TGTGCCAGCAGCAGCAGGGGGCTGAACACCGGGGAGCTGTTTTTT
TRBD2 . TRBJ2-2 TRBV10-2 CASKDGRTNTGELFF TGCGCCAGCAAAGACGGGAGGACTAACACCGGGGAGCTGTTTTTT
TRBD2 . TRBJ2-1 TRBV19 CASRGSRASGSGEQFF TGTGCCAGTAGGGGCAGTCGGGCTAGCGGGAGCGGTGAGCAGTTCTTC
. . TRBJ1-4 TRBV7-2 CASSQRGGYEKLFF TGTGCCAGCAGCCAACGGGGGGGCTACGAAAAACTGTTTTTT
TRBD1 . TRBJ2-3 TRBV4-3 CASSHAQQGDLYF TGCGCCAGCAGCCATGCCCAGCAGGGGGATCTGTATTTT
TRBD1 once TRBJ2-7 TRBV18 CASTSFGTEYEQYF TGTGCCAGTACTTCTTTCGGGACAGAGTACGAGCAGTACTTC
TRBD2 . TRBJ2-6 TRBV4-3 CASSPARGTRSGANVLTF TGCGCCAGCAGCCCCGCTCGTGGGACTAGATCTGGGGCCAACGTCCTGACTTTC
TRBD1 . TRBJ1-4 TRBV25-1 CASSENRGRQEKLFF TGTGCCAGCAGTGAAAACAGGGGGCGCCAGGAAAAACTGTTTTTT
TRBD1 few TRBJ2-7 TRBV18 CASSPPSGGYEQYF TGTGCCAGCTCACCACCCTCAGGGGGCTACGAGCAGTACTTC
TRBD2 . TRBJ2-1 TRBV2 CASSEGLAGLNEQFF TGTGCCAGCAGTGAGGGACTAGCGGGACTGAATGAGCAGTTCTTC
TRBD1 few TRBJ1-5 TRBV19 CASAPTGGNQPQHF TGTGCCAGTGCACCCACAGGGGGGAATCAGCCCCAGCATTTT
TRBD1 . TRBJ2-5 TRBV14 CASSPGTGGETQYF TGTGCCAGCAGCCCTGGGACAGGGGGAGAGACCCAGTACTTC
TRBD1 . TRBJ1-2 TRBV11-2 CASSPTGGFSYGYTF TGTGCCAGCAGCCCCACAGGGGGCTTTAGCTATGGCTACACCTTC
TRBD2 . TRBJ2-7 TRBV9 CASSVGAGDSYEQYF TGTGCCAGCAGCGTAGGGGCGGGAGACTCCTACGAGCAGTACTTC
. . TRBJ2-5 TRBV30 CAWSVRGGETQYF TGTGCCTGGAGTGTAAGGGGTGGAGAGACCCAGTACTTC
TRBD1 . TRBJ2-3 TRBV7-9 CASSQGADGGTDTQYF TGTGCCAGCAGCCAGGGGGCGGACGGGGGCACAGATACGCAGTATTTT
. . TRBJ2-3 TRBV7-2 CASSFVAASTDTQYF TGTGCCAGCAGCTTCGTAGCGGCTAGCACAGATACGCAGTATTTT
TRBD1 . TRBJ2-7 TRBV7-7 CASSLETGPSYEQYF TGTGCTAGCAGCTTAGAGACAGGGCCGAGCTACGAGCAGTACTTC
. . TRBJ2-1 TRBV7-9 CASSFSLHEQFF TGTGCCAGCAGCTTTTCCCTCCATGAGCAGTTCTTC
. few TRBJ1-2 TRBV4-1 CASSPTGGRDGYTF TGTGCCAGCAGCCCAACGGGGGGCAGGGATGGCTACACCTTC
TRBD1 . TRBJ1-1 TRBV2 CASSRQGSQNTEAFF TGTGCCAGCAGCCGACAGGGGAGTCAGAACACTGAAGCTTTCTTT
. . TRBJ2-7 TRBV28 CASSLGRGYEQYF TGTGCCAGCAGTTTGGGCAGGGGCTACGAGCAGTACTTC
TRBD1 . TRBJ1-1 TRBV15 CATMRDRANTEAFF TGTGCCACCATGAGGGACAGGGCGAACACTGAAGCTTTCTTT
TRBD2 . TRBJ2-1 TRBV11-3 CASSKGGASGSNEQFF TGTGCCAGCAGCAAAGGTGGGGCTAGCGGGAGCAATGAGCAGTTCTTC
TRBD1 . TRBJ1-3 TRBV5-1 CASSSRQGAFGNTIYF TGCGCCAGCAGCTCCAGACAGGGGGCCTTTGGAAACACCATATATTTT
. . TRBJ1-6 TRBV27 CASSLSVAGKSPLHF TGTGCCAGCAGTCTAAGCGTGGCAGGGAAATCACCCCTCCACTTT
TRBD1 . TRBJ2-2 TRBV5-1 CASSPRTGTNTGELFF TGCGCCAGCAGCCCCCGGACAGGGACGAACACCGGGGAGCTGTTTTTT
TRBD1 . TRBJ1-1 TRBV29-1 CSAVGQANTEAFF TGCAGCGCTGTGGGACAGGCGAACACTGAAGCTTTCTTT
TRBD2 . TRBJ2-1 TRBV18 CASSPPAGVIGEQFF TGTGCCAGCTCACCTCCAGCGGGGGTCATAGGTGAGCAGTTCTTC
. . TRBJ2-7 TRBV20-1 CSAEGQTEQYF TGCAGTGCAGAAGGACAGACAGAGCAGTACTTC
TRBD1 . TRBJ1-5 TRBV2 CASRQGAEYGNQPQHF TGTGCCAGCAGACAGGGGGCGGAATATGGCAATCAGCCCCAGCATTTT
TRBD1 . TRBJ1-5 TRBV2 CASRLQGTDNQPQHF TGTGCCAGCAGGCTACAGGGGACCGACAATCAGCCCCAGCATTTT
. . TRBJ1-1 TRBV6-4 CASSEDFRTEAFF TGTGCCAGCAGTGAGGACTTCCGCACTGAAGCTTTCTTT
TRBD2 . TRBJ2-3 TRBV18 CASSPGSGRDTQYF TGTGCCAGCTCACCAGGGAGCGGGAGGGATACGCAGTATTTT
. few TRBJ1-1 TRBV28 CASGSTGVRNTEAFF TGTGCCAGCGGATCTACGGGGGTTAGGAACACTGAAGCTTTCTTT
TRBD1 . TRBJ1-1 TRBV12-5 CASGLKTGGASAFF TGTGCTAGTGGTTTAAAGACAGGGGGCGCGTCGGCTTTCTTT
. few TRBJ1-3 TRBV2 CASSVDKSSGNTIYF TGTGCCAGCAGTGTAGACAAATCCTCTGGAAACACCATATATTTT
. . TRBJ1-1 TRBV18 CASSPRSQQTEAFF TGTGCCAGCTCACCAAGGTCCCAACAGACTGAAGCTTTCTTT
TRBD1 few TRBJ1-1 TRBV6-1 CASSELGQIGGAFF TGCGCCAGCAGTGAGCTGGGACAGATCGGGGGAGCTTTCTTT
TRBD1 . TRBJ2-2 TRBV5-6 CASSLLGQATNTGELFF TGTGCCAGCAGCTTGCTGGGACAGGCGACGAACACCGGGGAGCTGTTTTTT
TRBD1 . TRBJ2-7 TRBV10-3 CATRATGTIDEQYF TGTGCCACCCGGGCGACAGGGACAATAGACGAGCAGTACTTC
TRBD2 few TRBJ2-4 TRBV11-2 CASKSTGGGNIQYF TGTGCCAGCAAGTCTACCGGGGGGGGAAACATTCAGTACTTC